The rows below give T cell receptor beta chains drawn from one sample of a study of blood T cell repertoires in COVID-19. This table comes from immunoSEQ multiplex PCR, and its TCRdb copy is limited to in-frame clones, with some not included. The sample comprises 80,000 to 95,000 clones, about 89% of which are singletons, and about a sixth rests with the top ten. The sample was peripheral blood. The receptor set was obtained from a human donor in a cohort sampled during active COVID-19. Each CDR3 is given with its conserved first and last residue. D genes are given only for firm matches. Size values are once, few and many counts, or a class for expanded clones, and some rows have none.

D gene	clone size	V gene	J gene	CDR3 DNA	CDR3 protein
TRBD2	.	TRBV20-1	TRBJ2-1	TGCAGTGCTAGTCCAGCGGGGGGTCATGTCGGTGAGCAGTTCTTC	CSASPAGGHVGEQFF
.	.	TRBV6-6	TRBJ1-1	TGTGCCAGCAGTAGGGAGGGGGGAGACACTGAAGCTTTCTTT	CASSREGGDTEAFF
.	.	TRBV5-5	TRBJ1-6	TGTGCCAGCAGCCCGGGCGGGGTGGGGTATAATTCACCCCTCCACTTT	CASSPGGVGYNSPLHF
.	.	TRBV28	TRBJ1-4	TGTGCCAGCAGTTCCCCGGTTACAACTAATGAAAAACTGTTTTTT	CASSSPVTTNEKLFF
TRBD1	.	TRBV4-1	TRBJ1-5	TGCGCCAGCAGCCATCCGACAGGGGGTCAGCCCCAGCATTTT	CASSHPTGGQPQHF
.	.	TRBV23-1	TRBJ1-6	TGCGCCAGACTACAGGGTTTAGGTAATTCACCCCTCCACTTT	CARLQGLGNSPLHF
TRBD2	.	TRBV28	TRBJ2-5	TGTGCCAGCAGTTTGTGGGGAGGGGAGACCCAGTACTTC	CASSLWGGETQYF
.	.	TRBV15	TRBJ2-1	TGTGCCACCAGCAGAGATCCCCAGGGGGGTAATGAGCAGTTCTTC	CATSRDPQGGNEQFF
.	.	TRBV5-1	TRBJ1-4	TGCGCCAGCAGCCCAGGACAAACAGCGGGTGAAAAACTGTTTTTT	CASSPGQTAGEKLFF
TRBD1	.	TRBV5-1	TRBJ1-1	TGCGCCAGCAGCAGGACAGGGATGAACACTGAAGCTTTCTTT	CASSRTGMNTEAFF
.	.	TRBV4-3	TRBJ2-7	TGCGCCAGCAGCCAACTCCGAGCCTCCTACGAGCAGTACTTC	CASSQLRASYEQYF
.	once	TRBV19	TRBJ1-5	TGTGCCAGTAGTCTCGACCAGGTCCAGCCCCAGCATTTT	CASSLDQVQPQHF
TRBD1	.	TRBV6-5	TRBJ1-5	TGTGCCAGCAGTTACTCGAGGCAGGGGGCCCAGCCCCAGCATTTT	CASSYSRQGAQPQHF
TRBD2	.	TRBV5-4	TRBJ2-7	TGTGCCAGCAGCCCGACTAGCGGGGGCGTTTACTACGAGCAGTACTTC	CASSPTSGGVYYEQYF
.	.	TRBV28	TRBJ1-2	TGTGCCAGCGGGGGCTGGGGCCGGAACTATGGCTACACCTTC	CASGGWGRNYGYTF
TRBD1	few	TRBV5-4	TRBJ1-2	TGTGCCAGCAGCTTTGAGACAGGGATTAACTATGGCTACACCTTC	CASSFETGINYGYTF
.	.	TRBV20-1	TRBJ2-2	TGCAGTGCTAGTAGGACACCGAACACCGGGGAGCTGTTTTTT	CSASRTPNTGELFF
.	.	TRBV6-2/TRBV6-3	TRBJ1-1	TGTGCCAGCAGTTCCGTCGGCACTGAAGCTTTCTTT	CASSSVGTEAFF
TRBD1	.	TRBV5-1	TRBJ2-7	TGCGCCAGCAGCTTGGATGGGACAGGGCGCGACGAGCAGTACTTC	CASSLDGTGRDEQYF
.	few	TRBV7-8	TRBJ2-7	TGTGCCAGCAGCTTAGTGGGCGGGGGCATCTCCTACGAGCAGTACTTC	CASSLVGGGISYEQYF
.	.	TRBV28	TRBJ1-5	TGTGCCAGCAGCCGCGACGGGAGCCGGGGGGGCGTCTATCGGATGAGCAATCAGCCCCAGCATTTT	CASSRDGSRGGVYRMSNQPQHF
TRBD1	few	TRBV6-1	TRBJ1-6	TGTGCCAGCAGTGACCTTAGTCCGGGACAGGGCTCACCCCTCCACTTT	CASSDLSPGQGSPLHF
TRBD1	once	TRBV13	TRBJ1-2	TGTGCCAGCAGCTTTCGGGACAGGTTTGGCTATGGCTACACCTTC	CASSFRDRFGYGYTF
.	.	TRBV30	TRBJ2-7	TGTGCCTGGAGGGCGGGACAGAACTCCTACGAGCAGTACTTC	CAWRAGQNSYEQYF
.	.	TRBV5-1	TRBJ2-1	TGCGCCAGCACCCCCTCGTTGGGGGGGCCCTACAATGAGCAGTTCTTC	CASTPSLGGPYNEQFF
.	.	TRBV27	TRBJ2-5	TGTGCCAGCAGTTTAGACGGCCGGGACCAAGAGACCCAGTACTTC	CASSLDGRDQETQYF
.	.	TRBV12-3/TRBV12-4	TRBJ2-5	TGTGCCAGCAGGACTAGGGGCCAAGAGACCCAGTACTTC	CASRTRGQETQYF
TRBD1	once	TRBV5-1	TRBJ1-2	TGCGCCAGCAGCCCCAGAGGGGACAGGGGCTATGGCTACACCTTC	CASSPRGDRGYGYTF
TRBD2	.	TRBV15	TRBJ2-3	TGTGCCACCAGCAGAGATAAACTAGCGGCAGATACGCAGTATTTT	CATSRDKLAADTQYF
TRBD1	few	TRBV14	TRBJ2-7	TGTGCCAGCAGCACCGGGACAGGGCCCTACGAGCAGTACTTC	CASSTGTGPYEQYF
.	once	TRBV2	TRBJ2-5	TGTGCCAGCAACCTGCGGGCAGGGGAAGAGACCCAGTACTTC	CASNLRAGEETQYF
.	.	TRBV19	TRBJ2-7	TGTGCCAGCGAACCACAGGGTGCCAACGAGCAGTACTTC	CASEPQGANEQYF
.	.	TRBV7-9	TRBJ2-1	TGTGCCAGCAGCTTATTCGGGGGGCTTAATGAGAATGAGCAGTTCTTC	CASSLFGGLNENEQFF
.	.	TRBV6-1	TRBJ1-2	TGTGCCAGCAGTGAAGCGGGGGGAAAGGGCTACACCTTC	CASSEAGGKGYTF
.	.	TRBV9	TRBJ2-2	TGTGCCAGCAGCGCCCGACAGGGAGGAGCCGGGGAGCTGTTTTTT	CASSARQGGAGELFF
.	.	TRBV18	TRBJ2-7	TGTGCCAGCTCACCTCTTAGTGGCGAGCAGTACTTC	CASSPLSGEQYF
.	.	TRBV7-9	TRBJ2-5	TGTGCCAGCAGCTTAGGGGCGGGGCCTAAATCCCAAGAGACCCAGTACTTC	CASSLGAGPKSQETQYF
.	once	TRBV19	TRBJ2-3	TGTGCCAGTAGTATGACAGACACAGATACGCAGTATTTT	CASSMTDTDTQYF
.	.	TRBV2	TRBJ2-7	TGTGCCAGCAGGCTACGGGACACCCCCTCCTACGAGCAGTACTTC	CASRLRDTPSYEQYF
TRBD1	.	TRBV9	TRBJ2-2	TGTGCCAGCGGGCAGGGGGCCGACACCGGGGAGCTGTTTTTT	CASGQGADTGELFF
.	.	TRBV6-5	TRBJ1-1	TGTGCCAGCAGCTCTAGCGGTTCCCTCCGGACTGAAGCTTTCTTT	CASSSSGSLRTEAFF
.	.	TRBV5-5	TRBJ1-5	TGTGCCAGCAGCTTGTCGTGGGAGGTGAGTCAGCCCCAGCATTTT	CASSLSWEVSQPQHF
.	.	TRBV5-1	TRBJ2-5	TGCGCCAGCAGCTCGCGCACAGGGTTTAGGGAGACCCAGTACTTC	CASSSRTGFRETQYF
.	once	TRBV27	TRBJ1-1	TGTGCCAGCAGGCCCCGGGACCTAGGGGGTAGTGAAGCTTTCTTT	CASRPRDLGGSEAFF
.	.	TRBV7-2	TRBJ2-3	TGTGCCAGCAGCTTAGACGCGGTTAGCACAGATACGCAGTATTTT	CASSLDAVSTDTQYF
TRBD2	.	TRBV19	TRBJ2-7	TGTGCCAGTGGGACTAGCGGGAGACCCTACGAGCAGTACTTC	CASGTSGRPYEQYF
.	.	TRBV6-6	TRBJ2-1	TGTGCCAGCGGCCCCAGGGAGGTCCTGTTCTTC	CASGPREVLFF
.	few	TRBV5-4	TRBJ2-7	TGTGCCACGCGGGGAGAGGGGCTACCCTACGAGCAGTACTTC	CATRGEGLPYEQYF
TRBD1	few	TRBV30	TRBJ1-6	TGTGCCTGGAGGACAGGGGTATCCTCACCCCTCCACTTT	CAWRTGVSSPLHF
.	few	TRBV6-6	TRBJ1-5	TGTGCCAGCAGTTACGAGGGTATGAGCAATCAGCCCCAGCATTTT	CASSYEGMSNQPQHF
.	.	TRBV20-1	TRBJ1-2	TGCAGTGCTAGCGGGGGATCTGGCTACACCTTC	CSASGGSGYTF
TRBD2	.	TRBV5-1	TRBJ2-3	TGCGCCAGCAGCTGGAGCGGGGGGGCCCTCACAGATACGCAGTATTTT	CASSWSGGALTDTQYF
.	.	TRBV5-1	TRBJ1-5	TGCGCCAGCAGCTTGGGCGGATACAATCAGCCCCAGCATTTT	CASSLGGYNQPQHF